This T cell receptor beta chain was sequenced during a study of vaccination and CD4 T cells after COVID-19. General study points: The study found that a median approximately 86% of reactive clones in convalescent patients appeared only post-vaccination.

The Oncomine TCR Beta short-read assay sequenced DNA from cultured CD4+ T cells. Scientists extracted genomic DNA from CD4+ T cells grown in culture. Each CDR3 protein gets one entry after TCRdb re-called the PCR reads with MiXCR. The sample yields 20,000 or so distinct CDR3 sequences, around 50% seen once. This CDR3 has 14 amino acids. Germline-derived CDR1 and CDR2 are GTSNPN and SVGIG (reference sequence). V was pared by 3 bases and J by 5 bases, with 8 bases of the junction left unmatched. This clonotype came up a few times. Its antigen is undetermined. Specified treatment: approximately 11-day PBMC culture with coronavirus spike peptide pools or control peptides (ViraFEST assay). Recorded positive PCR dates fall between March and December 2020, preceding US Alpha, Beta and Delta variants. Every well contained around 2.2 million PBMCs, which were grown with 10 IU/ml IL-2 and 8.5 to 10 ug/ml peptide pools.

V gene TRBV30 combines with J gene TRBJ2-7; 9 bases agree with TRBD1. The TCR sequence derives from a human donor who had recovered from COVID-19. Sample: CD4+ T cells from blood, cultured in vitro. The CDR3 here is CAWRRGTGSHEQYF. CDR3 sequence (DNA): TGTGCCTGGAGACGAGGGACAGGGAGCCACGAGCAGTACTTC.